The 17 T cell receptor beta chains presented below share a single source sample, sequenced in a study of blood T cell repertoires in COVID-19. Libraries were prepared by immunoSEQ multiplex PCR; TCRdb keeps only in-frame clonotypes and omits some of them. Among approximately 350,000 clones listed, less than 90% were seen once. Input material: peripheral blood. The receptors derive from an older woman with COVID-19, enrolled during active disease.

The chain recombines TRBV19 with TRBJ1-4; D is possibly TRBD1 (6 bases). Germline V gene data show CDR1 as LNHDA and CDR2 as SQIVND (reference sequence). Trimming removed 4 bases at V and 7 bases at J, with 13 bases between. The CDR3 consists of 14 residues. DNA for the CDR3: TGTGCCAGTAGTACGTCAGGGGACGGTGAAAAACTGTTTTTT. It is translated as CASSTSGDGEKLFF.

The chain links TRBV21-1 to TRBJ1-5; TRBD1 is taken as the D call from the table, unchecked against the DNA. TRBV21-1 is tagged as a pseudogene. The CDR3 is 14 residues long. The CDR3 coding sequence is TGTGCCAGTCTGGGACAGGGAAGCAATCAGCCCCAGCATTTT. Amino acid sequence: CASLGQGSNQPQHF.

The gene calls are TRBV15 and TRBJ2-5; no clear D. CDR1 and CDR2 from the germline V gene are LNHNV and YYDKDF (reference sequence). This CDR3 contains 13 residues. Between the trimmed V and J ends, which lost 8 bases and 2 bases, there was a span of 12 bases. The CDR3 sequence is CATAAYFQETQYF. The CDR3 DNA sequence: TGTGCCACCGCGGCGTACTTTCAAGAGACCCAGTACTTC.

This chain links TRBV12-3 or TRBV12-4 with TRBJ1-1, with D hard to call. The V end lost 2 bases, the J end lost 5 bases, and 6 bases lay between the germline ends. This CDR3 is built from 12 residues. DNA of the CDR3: TGTGCCAGCAGTTTACCCATGACTGAAGCTTTCTTT. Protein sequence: CASSLPMTEAFF.

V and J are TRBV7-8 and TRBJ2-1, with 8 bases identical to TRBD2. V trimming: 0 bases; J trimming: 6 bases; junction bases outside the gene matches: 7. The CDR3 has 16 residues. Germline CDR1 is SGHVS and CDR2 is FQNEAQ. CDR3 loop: CASSLATIAGLNEQFF. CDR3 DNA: TGTGCCAGCAGCTTAGCCACGATAGCGGGACTCAATGAGCAGTTCTTC. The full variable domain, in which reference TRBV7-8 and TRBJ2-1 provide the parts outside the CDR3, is GAGVSQSPRYKVAKRGQDVALRCDPISGHVSLFWYQQALGQGPEFLTYFQNEAQLDKSGLPSDRFFAERPEGSVSTLKIQRTQQEDSAVYLCASSLATIAGLNEQFFGPGTRLTVL.

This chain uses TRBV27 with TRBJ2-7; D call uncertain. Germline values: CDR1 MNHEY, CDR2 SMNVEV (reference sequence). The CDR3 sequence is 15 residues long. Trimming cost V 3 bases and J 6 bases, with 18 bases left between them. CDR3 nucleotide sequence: TGTGCCAGCAGTTTCTCCGGCCTCCAATCGGGCGAGCAGTACTTC. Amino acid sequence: CASSFSGLQSGEQYF.

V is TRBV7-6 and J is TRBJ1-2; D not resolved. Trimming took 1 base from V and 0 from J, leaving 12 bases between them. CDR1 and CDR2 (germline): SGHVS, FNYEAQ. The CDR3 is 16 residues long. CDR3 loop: CASSLVAGRSNYGYTF. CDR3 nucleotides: TGTGCCAGCAGCTTAGTAGCGGGCCGATCTAACTATGGCTACACCTTC.

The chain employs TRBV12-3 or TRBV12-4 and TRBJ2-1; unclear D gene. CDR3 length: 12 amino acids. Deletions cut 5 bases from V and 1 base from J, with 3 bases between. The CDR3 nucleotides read TGTGCCAGCAGTACTTCCTACAATGAGCAGTTCTTC. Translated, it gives CASSTSYNEQFF.

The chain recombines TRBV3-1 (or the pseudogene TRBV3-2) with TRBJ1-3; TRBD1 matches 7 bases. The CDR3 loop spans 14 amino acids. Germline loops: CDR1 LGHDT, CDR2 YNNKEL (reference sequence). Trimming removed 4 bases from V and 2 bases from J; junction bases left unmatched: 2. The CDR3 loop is CASSLQGTGNTIYF. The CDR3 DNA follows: TGTGCCAGCAGCCTACAGGGGACTGGAAACACCATATATTTT.

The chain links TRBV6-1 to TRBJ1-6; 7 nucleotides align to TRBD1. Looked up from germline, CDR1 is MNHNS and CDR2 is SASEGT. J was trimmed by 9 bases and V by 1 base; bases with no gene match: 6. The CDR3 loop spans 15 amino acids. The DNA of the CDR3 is TGTGCCAGCAGTGAAGAGAGAGGGGGCAGTTCACCCCTCCACTTT. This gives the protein CASSEERGGSSPLHF.

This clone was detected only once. CDR3 DNA sequence: TGTGCCAGCTCATCACCTCTAGCGGGGTATACCGGGGAGCTGTTTTTT. It is translated as CASSSPLAGYTGELFF. This rearrangement joins TRBV7-8 to TRBJ2-2; 9 positions match TRBD2. Germline V gene data show CDR1 as SGHVS and CDR2 as FQNEAQ. V lost 8 bases, J lost 5 bases, and 12 bases stayed unmatched. The CDR3 runs to 16 residues.

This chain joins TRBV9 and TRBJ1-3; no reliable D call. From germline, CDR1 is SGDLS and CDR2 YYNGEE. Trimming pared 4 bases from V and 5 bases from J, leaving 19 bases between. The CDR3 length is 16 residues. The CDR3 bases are TGTGCCAGCAGCCCTAGAGAGTCTATCGGAAGAAACACCATATATTTT. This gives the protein CASSPRESIGRNTIYF. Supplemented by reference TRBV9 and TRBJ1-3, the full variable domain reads DSGVTQTPKHLITATGQRVTLRCSPRSGDLSVYWYQQSLDQGLQFLIQYYNGEERAKGNILERFSAQQFPDLHSELNLSSLELGDSALYFCASSPRESIGRNTIYFGEGSWLTVV.

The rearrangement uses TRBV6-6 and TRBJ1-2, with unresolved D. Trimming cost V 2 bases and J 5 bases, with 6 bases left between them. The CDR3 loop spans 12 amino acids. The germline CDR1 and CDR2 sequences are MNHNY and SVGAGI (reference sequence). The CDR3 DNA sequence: TGTGCCAGCAGTTACGAAACTTATGGCTACACCTTC. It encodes CASSYETYGYTF.

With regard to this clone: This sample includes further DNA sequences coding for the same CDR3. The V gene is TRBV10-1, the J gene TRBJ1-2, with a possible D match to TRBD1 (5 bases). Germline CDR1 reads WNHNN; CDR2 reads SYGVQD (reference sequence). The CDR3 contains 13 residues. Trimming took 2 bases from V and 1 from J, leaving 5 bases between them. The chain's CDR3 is CASSEDSNYGYTF. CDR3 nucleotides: TGCGCCAGCAGTGAGGACAGTAACTATGGCTACACCTTC.

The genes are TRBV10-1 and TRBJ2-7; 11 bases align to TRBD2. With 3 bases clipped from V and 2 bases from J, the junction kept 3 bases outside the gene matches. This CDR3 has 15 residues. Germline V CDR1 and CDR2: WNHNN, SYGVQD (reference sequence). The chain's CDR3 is CASSDLAGGTYEQYF. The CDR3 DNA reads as TGCGCCAGCAGTGACCTAGCGGGGGGCACCTACGAGCAGTACTTC.

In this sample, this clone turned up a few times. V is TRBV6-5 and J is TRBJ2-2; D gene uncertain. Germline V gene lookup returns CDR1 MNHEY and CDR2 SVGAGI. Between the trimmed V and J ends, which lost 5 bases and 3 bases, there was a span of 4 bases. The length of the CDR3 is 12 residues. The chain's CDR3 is CASSHDTGELFF. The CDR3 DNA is TGTGCCAGCAGTCATGACACCGGGGAGCTGTTTTTT.

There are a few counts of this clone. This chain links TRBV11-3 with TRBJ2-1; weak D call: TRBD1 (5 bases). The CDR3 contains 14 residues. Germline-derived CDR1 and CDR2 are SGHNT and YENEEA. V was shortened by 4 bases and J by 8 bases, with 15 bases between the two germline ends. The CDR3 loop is CASSSLNGAYEQFF. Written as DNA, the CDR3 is TGTGCCAGCAGCTCCTTGAATGGGGCGTATGAGCAGTTCTTC.